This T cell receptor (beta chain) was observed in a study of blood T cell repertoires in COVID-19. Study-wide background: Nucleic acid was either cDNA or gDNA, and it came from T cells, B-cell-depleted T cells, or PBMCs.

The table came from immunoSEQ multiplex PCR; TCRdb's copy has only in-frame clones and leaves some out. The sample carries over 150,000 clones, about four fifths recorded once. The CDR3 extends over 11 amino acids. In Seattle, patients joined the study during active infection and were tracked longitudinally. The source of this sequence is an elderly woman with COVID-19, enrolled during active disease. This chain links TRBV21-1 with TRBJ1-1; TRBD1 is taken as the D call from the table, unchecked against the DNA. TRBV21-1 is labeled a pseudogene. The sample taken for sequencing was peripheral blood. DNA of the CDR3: TGTGCCAGCAGCAGTTGGGGGCAGAGGACCTTT. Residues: CASSSWGQRTF.